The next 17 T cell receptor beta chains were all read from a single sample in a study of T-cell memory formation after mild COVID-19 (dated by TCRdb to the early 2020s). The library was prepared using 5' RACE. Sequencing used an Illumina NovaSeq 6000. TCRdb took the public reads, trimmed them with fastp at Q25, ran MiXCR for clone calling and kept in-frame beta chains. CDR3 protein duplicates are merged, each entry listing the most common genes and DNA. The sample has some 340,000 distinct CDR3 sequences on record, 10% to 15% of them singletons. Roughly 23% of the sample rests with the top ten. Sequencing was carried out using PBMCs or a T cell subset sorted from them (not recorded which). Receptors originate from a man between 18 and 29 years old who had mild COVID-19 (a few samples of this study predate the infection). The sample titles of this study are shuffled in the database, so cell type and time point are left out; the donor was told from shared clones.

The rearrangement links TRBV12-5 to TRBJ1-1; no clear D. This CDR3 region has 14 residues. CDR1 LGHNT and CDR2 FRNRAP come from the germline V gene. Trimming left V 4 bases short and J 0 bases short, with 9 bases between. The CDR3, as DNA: TGTGCTAGTGGTTCATCGACGCTGAACACTGAAGCTTTCTTT. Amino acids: CASGSSTLNTEAFF.

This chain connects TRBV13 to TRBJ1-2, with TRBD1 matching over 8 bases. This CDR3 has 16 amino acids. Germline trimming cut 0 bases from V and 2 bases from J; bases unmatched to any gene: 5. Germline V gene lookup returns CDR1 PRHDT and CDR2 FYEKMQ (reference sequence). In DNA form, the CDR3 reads TGTGCCAGCAGCTTAGGGGGACAGGTTGAAAACTATGGCTACACCTTC. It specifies CASSLGGQVENYGYTF.

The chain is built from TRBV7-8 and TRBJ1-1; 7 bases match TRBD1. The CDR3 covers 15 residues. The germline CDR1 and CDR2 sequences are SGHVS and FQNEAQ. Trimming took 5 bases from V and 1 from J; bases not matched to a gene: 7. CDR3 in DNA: TGTGCCAGCAGCAGCAGACAGGGTGGGAACACTGAAGCTTTCTTT. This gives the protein CASSSRQGGNTEAFF.

This CDR3 is CASSGPQGANSPLHF. The CDR3 coding sequence is TGTGCCAGCAGTGGCCCACAGGGAGCTAATTCACCCCTCCACTTT. This rearrangement joins TRBV27 to TRBJ1-6, with D possibly TRBD1 on 6 matching bases. V lost 5 bases and J 6 bases, leaving 14 bases between the germline ends. Germline CDR1 is MNHEY and CDR2 is SMNVEV (reference sequence). CDR3 length equals 15 residues.

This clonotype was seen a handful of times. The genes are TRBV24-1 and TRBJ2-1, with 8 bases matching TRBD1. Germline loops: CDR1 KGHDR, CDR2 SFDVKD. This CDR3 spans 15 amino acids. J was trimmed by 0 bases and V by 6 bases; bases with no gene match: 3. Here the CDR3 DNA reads TGTGCCACCAGTAGACAGGGGCACTCCTACAATGAGCAGTTCTTC. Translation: CATSRQGHSYNEQFF.

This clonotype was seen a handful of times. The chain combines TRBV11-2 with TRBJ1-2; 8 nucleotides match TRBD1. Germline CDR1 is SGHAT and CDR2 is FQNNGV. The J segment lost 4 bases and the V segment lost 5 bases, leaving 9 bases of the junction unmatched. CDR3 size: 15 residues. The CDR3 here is CASSPDRGPVYGYTF. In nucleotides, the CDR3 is TGTGCCAGCAGCCCTGACAGGGGACCTGTCTATGGCTACACCTTC.

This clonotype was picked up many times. The CDR3 region is CASSFRDSTNEKLFF. CDR3 bases: TGCGCCAGCAGCTTCCGGGACAGTACTAATGAAAAACTGTTTTTT. The chain recombines TRBV5-1 with TRBJ1-4; 7 bases line up with TRBD1. The CDR3 length is 15 residues. Looked up from germline, CDR1 is SGHRS and CDR2 is YFSETQ. The junction had 3 bases not matched to a gene; V was cut back by 2 bases and J by 2 bases.

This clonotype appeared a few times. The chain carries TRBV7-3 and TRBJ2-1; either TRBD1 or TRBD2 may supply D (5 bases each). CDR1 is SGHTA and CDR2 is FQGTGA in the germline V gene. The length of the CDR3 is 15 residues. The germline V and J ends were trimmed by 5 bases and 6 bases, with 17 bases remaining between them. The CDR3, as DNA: TGTGCCAGCAGCCCGGGGCGCGGCCGAACCAATGAGCAGTTCTTC. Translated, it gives CASSPGRGRTNEQFF. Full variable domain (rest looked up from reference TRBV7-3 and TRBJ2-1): GAGVSQTPSNKVTEKGKYVELRCDPISGHTALYWYRQSLGQGPEFLIYFQGTGAADDSGLPNDRFFAVRPEGSVSTLKIQRTERGDSAVYLCASSPGRGRTNEQFFGPGTRLTVL.

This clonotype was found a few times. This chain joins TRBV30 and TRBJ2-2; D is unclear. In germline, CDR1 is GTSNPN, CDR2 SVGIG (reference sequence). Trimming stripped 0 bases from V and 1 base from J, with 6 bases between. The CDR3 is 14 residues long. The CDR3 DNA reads TGTGCCTGGAGTGTAGATGGGAACACCGGGGAGCTGTTTTTT. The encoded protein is CAWSVDGNTGELFF.

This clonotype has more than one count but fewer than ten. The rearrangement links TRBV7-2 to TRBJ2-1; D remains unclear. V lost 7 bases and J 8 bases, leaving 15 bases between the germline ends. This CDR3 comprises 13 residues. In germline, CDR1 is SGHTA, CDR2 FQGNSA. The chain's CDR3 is CASTLHASDEQFF. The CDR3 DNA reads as TGTGCCAGCACCCTGCATGCTTCCGATGAGCAGTTCTTC.

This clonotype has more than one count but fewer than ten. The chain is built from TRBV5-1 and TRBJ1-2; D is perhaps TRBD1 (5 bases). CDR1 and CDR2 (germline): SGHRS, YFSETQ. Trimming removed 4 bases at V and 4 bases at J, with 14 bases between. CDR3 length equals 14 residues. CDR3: CASSPRVSFYGYTF. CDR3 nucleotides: TGCGCCAGCAGCCCCAGGGTTTCCTTCTATGGCTACACCTTC.

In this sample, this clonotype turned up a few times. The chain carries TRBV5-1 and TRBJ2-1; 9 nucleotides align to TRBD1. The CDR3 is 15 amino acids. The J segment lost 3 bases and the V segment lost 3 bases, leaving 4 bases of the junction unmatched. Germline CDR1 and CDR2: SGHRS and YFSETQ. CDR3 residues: CASSSGDRVYNEQFF. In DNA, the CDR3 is TGCGCCAGCAGCTCAGGGGACAGGGTCTACAATGAGCAGTTCTTC.

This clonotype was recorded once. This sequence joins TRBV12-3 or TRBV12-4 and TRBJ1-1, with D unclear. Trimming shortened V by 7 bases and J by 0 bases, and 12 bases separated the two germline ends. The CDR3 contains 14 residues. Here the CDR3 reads CASTSYRMNTEAFF. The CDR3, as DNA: TGTGCCAGCACATCATACCGGATGAACACTGAAGCTTTCTTT.

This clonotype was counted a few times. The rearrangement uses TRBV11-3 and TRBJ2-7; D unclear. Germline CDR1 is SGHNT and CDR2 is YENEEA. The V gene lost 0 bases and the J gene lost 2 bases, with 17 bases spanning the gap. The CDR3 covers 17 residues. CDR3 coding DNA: TGTGCCAGCAGCTTAGATTCCGTCCCCGAGCGAGCCTACGAGCAGTACTTC. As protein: CASSLDSVPERAYEQYF.

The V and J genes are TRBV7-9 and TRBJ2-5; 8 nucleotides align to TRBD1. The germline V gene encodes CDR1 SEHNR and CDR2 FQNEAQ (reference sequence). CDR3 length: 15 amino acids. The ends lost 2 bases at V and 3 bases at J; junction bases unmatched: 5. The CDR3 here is CASSLSQGAEETQYF. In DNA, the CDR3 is TGTGCCAGCAGCTTAAGCCAGGGGGCGGAAGAGACCCAGTACTTC.

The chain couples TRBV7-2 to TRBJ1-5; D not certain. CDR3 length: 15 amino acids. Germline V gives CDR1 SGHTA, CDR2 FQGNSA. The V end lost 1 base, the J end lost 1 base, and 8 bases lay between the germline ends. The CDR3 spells CASSLVPESNQPQHF. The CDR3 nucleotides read TGTGCCAGCAGCTTAGTGCCAGAGAGCAATCAGCCCCAGCATTTT.

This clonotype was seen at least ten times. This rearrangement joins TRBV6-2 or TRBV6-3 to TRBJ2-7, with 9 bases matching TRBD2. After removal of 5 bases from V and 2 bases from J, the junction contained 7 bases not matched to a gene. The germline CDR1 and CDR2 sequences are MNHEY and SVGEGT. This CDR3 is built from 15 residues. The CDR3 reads CASSVAGGTTYEQYV. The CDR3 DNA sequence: TGTGCCAGCAGTGTGGCGGGAGGGACCACCTACGAGCAGTACGTC.